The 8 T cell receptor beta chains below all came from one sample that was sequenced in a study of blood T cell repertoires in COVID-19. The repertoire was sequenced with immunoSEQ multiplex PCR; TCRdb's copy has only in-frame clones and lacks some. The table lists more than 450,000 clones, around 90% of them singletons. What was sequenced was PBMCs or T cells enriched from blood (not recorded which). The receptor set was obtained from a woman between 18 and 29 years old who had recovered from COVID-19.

CDR3 sequence (DNA): TGCGCCACCAAGTTGGGGGCCGTCGGGGAGCTGTTTTTT. It yields the protein CATKLGAVGELFF. The chain links TRBV5-1 to TRBJ2-2; weak D call: TRBD1 (6 bases). The CDR3 extends over 13 amino acids. Per germline, CDR1 SGHRS and CDR2 YFSETQ. Trimming pared 9 bases from V and 7 bases from J, leaving 16 bases between.

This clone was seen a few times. The CDR3 region is CASSVGGRDWSGNTIYF. DNA of the CDR3: TGTGCCAGCAGCGTAGGGGGCAGGGACTGGTCCGGAAACACCATATATTTT. The V and J genes are TRBV9 and TRBJ1-3; TRBD1 might be the D (5 bases). The germline gives CDR1 SGDLS, CDR2 YYNGEE. This CDR3 has 17 amino acids. V was pared by 0 bases and J by 4 bases, with 17 bases between.

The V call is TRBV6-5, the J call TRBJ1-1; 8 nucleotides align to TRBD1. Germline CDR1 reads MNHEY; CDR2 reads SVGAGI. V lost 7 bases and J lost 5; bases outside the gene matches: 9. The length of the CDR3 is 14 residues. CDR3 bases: TGTGCCAGCACTAGACAGGGGATGGGGACTGAAGCTTTCTTT. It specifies CASTRQGMGTEAFF.

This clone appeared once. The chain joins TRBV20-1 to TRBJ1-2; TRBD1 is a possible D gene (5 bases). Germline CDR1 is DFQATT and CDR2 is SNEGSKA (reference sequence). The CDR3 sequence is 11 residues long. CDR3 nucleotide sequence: TGCAGCGCGGGGGACAACTATGGCTACACCTTC. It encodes CSAGDNYGYTF.

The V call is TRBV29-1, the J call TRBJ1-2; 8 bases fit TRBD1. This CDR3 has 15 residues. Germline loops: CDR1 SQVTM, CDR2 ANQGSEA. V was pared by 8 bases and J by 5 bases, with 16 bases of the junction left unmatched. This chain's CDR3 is CSSDQGQGTSYGYTF. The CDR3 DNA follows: TGCAGCTCGGATCAAGGACAGGGTACTTCTTATGGCTACACCTTC.

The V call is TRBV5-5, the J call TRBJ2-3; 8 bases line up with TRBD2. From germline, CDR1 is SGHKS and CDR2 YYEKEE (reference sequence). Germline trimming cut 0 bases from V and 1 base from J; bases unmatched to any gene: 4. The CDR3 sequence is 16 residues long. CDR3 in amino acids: CASSLVSGGGTDTQYF. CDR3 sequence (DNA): TGTGCCAGCAGCTTGGTGAGCGGGGGCGGCACAGATACGCAGTATTTT.

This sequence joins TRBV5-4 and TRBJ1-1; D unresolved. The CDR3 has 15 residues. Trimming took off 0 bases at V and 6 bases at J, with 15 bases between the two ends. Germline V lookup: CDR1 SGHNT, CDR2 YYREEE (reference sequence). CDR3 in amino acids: CASSLGGVRGAEAFF. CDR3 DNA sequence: TGTGCCAGCAGCTTGGGCGGGGTTAGAGGCGCTGAAGCTTTCTTT.

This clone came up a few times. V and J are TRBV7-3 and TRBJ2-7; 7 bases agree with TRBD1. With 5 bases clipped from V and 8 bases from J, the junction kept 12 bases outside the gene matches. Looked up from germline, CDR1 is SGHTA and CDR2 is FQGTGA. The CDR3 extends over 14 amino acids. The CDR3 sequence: CASSPGQVTSQQYF. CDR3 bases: TGTGCCAGCAGCCCCGGACAGGTTACGTCCCAGCAGTACTTC.